The entry below describes one T cell receptor (beta chain). This entry belongs to a study of T cell changes during pregnancy in multiple sclerosis. The repertoire was sequenced with immunoSEQ multiplex PCR; TCRdb's copy has only in-frame clones and lacks some. The table shows roughly 58,000 clones, with 94% occurring only once. CDR1 MDHEN and CDR2 SYDVKM come from the germline V gene. CDR3 length equals 17 residues. V lost 6 bases to trimming and J lost 4 bases, with 21 bases between them. Sequences were derived from CD8+ T cells from peripheral blood mononuclear cells, sampled in the third trimester of pregnancy. The genes are TRBV28 and TRBJ1-4; no clear D gene. The source is a female donor with multiple sclerosis, enrolled in a pregnancy study. CDR3 in DNA: TGTGCCAGCAGCCCAGCCTTCCCTAGCGGCGTTAATGAAAAACTGTTTTTT. It encodes CASSPAFPSGVNEKLFF.